The sequence of this T cell receptor beta chain was determined in a study of long-term antiretroviral therapy in people with HIV (dated by TCRdb to between 2022 and 2023). Study-wide context: The earliest samples were collected roughly a decade before the 2015 WHO recommendation for immediate ART, at a time when ART was usually postponed until CD4 counts fell. This retrospective serial study examined whether starting ART and sustained HIV suppression were associated with changes in the composition and diversity of the TRB repertoire in peripheral blood. The cohort contributed roughly 190 cryopreserved PBMC samples from 30 to 35 adults with confirmed HIV infection, collected serially over a mean of approximately 6 years (range 1-12). Of the roughly 30 participants with HIV, approximately ten were female. Test extractions of a monoclonal T-cell line alongside about 30 polyclonal samples showed no cross-contamination during QIAcube processing.

For this clone: What antigen it recognizes has not been identified. One base away there is no much larger clone; base qualities are not given.

CDR1 and CDR2 were assigned from the germline V gene as SNHLY and FYNNEI. Including the terminal cysteine and phenylalanine, the CDR3 comprises 14 residues. Of all the DNA, just the CDR3 is kept, 42 bases in frame from base 1. V loses 9 bases, J loses 3 bases, and the germline ends lie 15 bases apart. Sequencing of the TRB variable region was done with the immunoSEQ hsTCRB v3.0 assay at survey level resolution. The targeted TRB sequencing depth was about 40,000-55,000 T-cell genomes per sample. TRB libraries were pooled and sequenced on an Illumina MiSeq using a v3 150-cycle kit. The paper's processing steps were these. Repertoire analysis ran in R within a reproducible Nextflow workflow covering QC, data transformation and analysis. LymphoSeq2, an R package for exploring AIRR-Seq data, was used to implement custom analyses. After excluding a handful of samples that yielded fewer than 5000 total TRB sequences, 190 or so HIV repertoires remained for analysis. Among the roughly 190 retained HIV repertoires, some 60 were collected before ART initiation and some 130 were collected after ART initiation. Repertoires were downsampled to 5000 TRB nucleotide sequences, and summary statistics were averaged over 100 downsampling iterations. The analysis kept only TRB sequences whose CDR3 regions were at least seven amino acids long. Two measures captured diversity: a Shannon entropy-derived clonality score and the Gini coefficient. In the repertoire networks, any two of the top 5000 CDR3 amino acid sequences were connected whenever the two sequences differed by an edit distance of one. For TRB CDR3 amino acid sequences, antigen specificity groups and MHC restriction were predicted with GLIPH2. CDR3 amino acid sequences were matched against VDJdb and McPAS-TCR to flag known CMV, EBV, HIV or tissue antigen associations. Pre-ART, post-ART and control groups were compared with Wilcoxon signed-rank tests and Holm-Bonferroni correction. TCRdb's version of the immuneACCESS table is confined to in-frame rearrangements and falls short of the full clone set. An unresolved V gene accounts for under half of the shortfall where checked; the remainder is of unknown origin. V and J calls plus clone size are reproduced from that table; the DNA served to infer D and trimming. This sample comprises around 19,000 clones, approximately 86% of them detected only once. The ten biggest clones cover over 8.5% of the sample.

Study-wide conclusions, independent of this receptor: Starting ART was linked to a significant rise in TRB diversity, yet even with long-term ART the diversity remained significantly lower than in transplant donor controls. Samples dated from 2004 to 2017, and the ART regimens used may be less effective than current ones. The repertoire was dominated across all time points by expanded TRB clones identified before ART initiation, although this dominance was seen to fluctuate and to decrease in many PLHIV after ART. HIV repertoires had narrower CDR3 length ranges than controls, and the network structure suggested an antigen-experienced repertoire that shifted only slightly toward naive after ART. Because cell numbers in pre-ART samples were limited, unsorted PBMC were profiled instead of sorted CD4+ and CD8+ T cells. Inferences about post-ART repertoire changes are limited because no data were available on ART adherence, viral resistance or therapy changes. Owing to limited PBMC availability, only the TCR beta chain was sequenced, without alpha chain pairing.

To be included, a participant needed at least one PBMC sample from before ART initiation plus at least two post-ART samples. Treatment was received in the United States of America by all participants with HIV. Before DNA extraction, cryopreserved samples containing roughly 0.85-11 million PBMC were thawed and washed. At the time of the earliest PBMC sample, participants with HIV were aged between roughly 20 and 54 years. PBMC samples were contributed by each participant from 1-4 timepoints before ART initiation and 2-8 timepoints after ART initiation, with a median of 7 samples. For every participant, serial HIV viral load, CD4+ T-cell count, ART history and demographic data were obtained. Genomic DNA was extracted from unsorted PBMC with a Qiagen kit on a QIAcube, with processing performed in batches of 12 samples.

The source is a man aged 35 to 55 with HIV. The rearrangement combines TRBV2 with TRBJ2-1; perhaps TRBD2 is the D gene, with 6 bases matching. The sequencing here drew on unsorted PBMCs, taken 2.3 to 2.5 years after starting antiretroviral therapy. The CDR3 sequence is CASLAIPNYNEQFF. The DNA reads TGTGCCAGTCTAGCGATTCCGAACTACAATGAGCAGTTCTTC.